This T cell receptor beta chain derives from a study of CD8 T cells in Susac syndrome. Sequencing of TCR beta was performed on blood CD8+ and CD4+ T cells. The germline gives CDR1 SGHRS, CDR2 YFSETQ. Trimming removed 0 bases from V and 5 bases from J; junction bases left unmatched: 5. The CDR3 is 15 amino acids. Reverse transcription of roughly 0.45 to 1 ug RNA used random hexamers. TCRdb reprocessed the immunoSEQ multiplex PCR reads with MiXCR, giving one entry per CDR3 protein. There are some 120,000 distinct CDR3 sequences in the sample; roughly 94% occur only once, and roughly 0.092% lies in the top ten.

The sequenced sample was CD4+ T cells from PBMCs. The V call is TRBV5-1, the J call TRBJ2-7; 10 bases are a match to TRBD2. This TCR was sampled from a human donor in good health. The CDR3 nucleotides are TGCGCCAGCAGCTTGGCGCTAGCGGGAGCCAACGAGCAGTACTTC. Residues: CASSLALAGANEQYF.